This TCR beta chain was captured by sequencing in a study of shared clonotypes between healthy human individuals. Study-wide context: Per donor, three plates held CD4 naive cells, three held CD4 memory, two held CD8 naive and one held CD8 memory. Findings and limits, study-wide: The study generally estimated greater richness for naive than memory subsets.

Positive CCR7 selection of CD45RO-negative cells yielded the naive CD8 cells, and terminally differentiated effector memory CD45RA+ cells were excluded. This CDR3 comprises 21 residues. With respect to this clone: Its antigen is unknown.

The study ran the assay at deep level. In the original workflow: ImmunoSEQ gave junction-only sequences without quality scores, so filtering differed. The method was immunoSEQ multiplex PCR; TCRdb's version includes in-frame clones alone and lacks a portion of them. V, J and clone size are those of that table, while D and trimming were read from the DNA. The sample holds about 2.1 million clones; about 94% are singletons and the top ten take less than 2%. This chain uses TRBV21-1 with TRBJ2-1; the D call in the table, TRBD2, was not verified against the DNA. TRBV21-1 is shown as a pseudogene. Sequencing used naive CD8+ T cells from PBMCs. This receptor was obtained from a man between 18 and 29 years old in good health. Some clones in this sample may be carry-over from other donors' samples. CDR3 sequence reads: CASSKGGAGDGTLINANEQFF. In DNA, the CDR3 is TGTGCCAGCAGCAAAGGCGGTGCGGGCGATGGCACCCTGATCAACGCCAATGAGCAGTTCTTC.